This is a list of T cell receptor beta chains from one sample in a study of T cells after yellow fever vaccination. From the 5' RACE reads, TCRdb called clonotypes with MiXCR, one entry per CDR3 protein. In the table there are fewer than 150,000 distinct CDR3 sequences, over 7% of which are singletons. Source: CD4+ T cells sorted from PBMCs, taken 5 days after the yellow fever booster vaccination. These receptors originate from a man aged 30-40 years who received the YFV17D yellow fever vaccine. The CDR3 runs from the conserved cysteine through the conserved F or W. A D gene is named only where the DNA matches it firmly. Clone sizes are given selectively: once, few, many, or a class where the clone is expanded.

D	J	V	size	DNA	CDR3
.	TRBJ2-1	TRBV6-6	few	TGTGCCAGCAGTTACTCGGGCGCGGAGGGGTTCTTC	CASSYSGAEGFF
.	TRBJ2-5	TRBV6-5	many	TGTGCCAGCAGTACCAGGGCCGAGACCCAGTACTTC	CASSTRAETQYF
.	TRBJ1-4	TRBV7-9	many	TGTGCCAGCAGCTTGACAGCAACTAATGAAAAACTGTTTTTT	CASSLTATNEKLFF
TRBD1	TRBJ2-1	TRBV20-1	many	TGCAGTGCTCAGAAAGGACAGGGGGCTTTCTTC	CSAQKGQGAFF
.	TRBJ2-4	TRBV15	many	TGTGCCACCAGCAGGGACAAAAAGGGCACGTACTTC	CATSRDKKGTYF
.	TRBJ2-3	TRBV20-1	many	TGCAGTGCTACTCCCGGGGGTAGCGATACGCAGTATTTT	CSATPGGSDTQYF
.	TRBJ2-1	TRBV12-3/TRBV12-4	many	TGTGCCAGCTATCCCGTAGGGGGAGCGGCCTACAATGAGCAGTTCTTC	CASYPVGGAAYNEQFF
TRBD2	TRBJ2-3	TRBV11-1	many	TGTGCCAGCAGCCACGCCCGAGGGGTGACTAGCGGGAGTGTAGATACGCAGTATTTT	CASSHARGVTSGSVDTQYF
.	TRBJ2-2	TRBV20-1	many	TGCAGTGCTAGGAGACCGAACACCGGGGAGCTGTTTTTT	CSARRPNTGELFF
.	TRBJ2-7	TRBV10-3	many	TGTGCCATCAGTGAGGGGTACGAGCAGTACTTC	CAISEGYEQYF
TRBD2	TRBJ2-1	TRBV20-1	few	TGCAGTGCTCGTCGGACTAGCGGTAGCTCCTACAATGAGCAGTTCTTC	CSARRTSGSSYNEQFF
.	TRBJ2-2	TRBV29-1	many	TGCAGCGTTGCGAAGGAGGGCACCGGGGAGCTGTTTTTT	CSVAKEGTGELFF
TRBD1	TRBJ2-1	TRBV12-3/TRBV12-4	many	TGTGCCAGCAGTCCAACGTCGTCAGGGGGCAATGAGCAGTTCTTC	CASSPTSSGGNEQFF
.	TRBJ2-7	TRBV6-2/TRBV6-3	few	TGTGCCAGCAGCATATCAGGAGACTTTTTGGACTACGAGCAGTACTTC	CASSISGDFLDYEQYF
TRBD2	TRBJ2-1	TRBV6-2/TRBV6-3	many	TGTGCCAGCAGTTACTGGCTACTAGCGGGACGTGAGGACAATGAGCAGTTCTTC	CASSYWLLAGREDNEQFF
TRBD2	TRBJ2-3	TRBV5-1	many	TGCGCCAGCAGCTTGAGGACTAGCGGGAGTGGTACAGATACGCAGTATTTT	CASSLRTSGSGTDTQYF
.	TRBJ2-3	TRBV28	many	TGTGCCAGCAGTTTATTAGGGCCTTCGAGTTCACATACGCAGTATTTT	CASSLLGPSSSHTQYF
TRBD2	TRBJ2-3	TRBV24-1	many	TGTGCCACCCAGGCGGGGGGAGCTCGAGACACAGATACGCAGTATTTT	CATQAGGARDTDTQYF
.	TRBJ2-3	TRBV11-2	many	TGTGCCAGCAGCCGGACTGGACCAGATACGCAGTATTTT	CASSRTGPDTQYF
.	TRBJ1-1	TRBV14	many	TGTGCCAGCAGCCAAGTGAGAACAACTGAAGCTTTCTTT	CASSQVRTTEAFF
.	TRBJ2-7	TRBV5-4	.	TGTGCCAGCAGCTTGGAGGGACCATCCTACGAGCAGTACTTC	CASSLEGPSYEQYF
TRBD1	TRBJ2-3	TRBV12-3/TRBV12-4	many	TGTGCCAGTCGGACAGGGAATACAGATACGCAGTATTTT	CASRTGNTDTQYF
TRBD2	TRBJ2-3	TRBV20-1	.	TGCAGTGCTTCACGCGGGACTAGTGGGACAGATACGCAGTATTTT	CSASRGTSGTDTQYF
TRBD2	TRBJ2-5	TRBV7-2	few	TGTGCCAGCAGTCAACACCTAGCGGGACGAGAGACCCAGTACTTC	CASSQHLAGRETQYF
.	TRBJ2-5	TRBV15	many	TGTGCCACCAGCACCTATCCAGAAAGGGAGACCCAGTACTTC	CATSTYPERETQYF
.	TRBJ2-7	TRBV6-1	many	TGTGCCAGCAGTGACCGGGCGAGCTCCTACGAGCAGTACTTC	CASSDRASSYEQYF